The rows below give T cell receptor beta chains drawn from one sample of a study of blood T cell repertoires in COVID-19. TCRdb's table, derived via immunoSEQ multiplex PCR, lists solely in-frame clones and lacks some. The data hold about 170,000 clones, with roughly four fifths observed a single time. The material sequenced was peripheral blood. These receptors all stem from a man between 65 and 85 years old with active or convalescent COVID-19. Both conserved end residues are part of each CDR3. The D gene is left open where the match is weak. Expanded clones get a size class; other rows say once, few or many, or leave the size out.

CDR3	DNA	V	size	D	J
CASSYQGRVTGELFF	TGTGCCAGCAGTTACCAGGGGCGGGTCACCGGGGAGCTGTTTTTT	TRBV6-5	NA	NA	TRBJ2-2
CASRSGGNTEAFF	TGTGCCAGCAGATCCGGGGGGAACACTGAAGCTTTCTTT	TRBV12-3/TRBV12-4	once	NA	TRBJ1-1
CASSPPSQGRTDTQYF	TGTGCCAGCAGCCCCCCATCTCAGGGCCGCACAGATACGCAGTATTTT	TRBV7-9	NA	NA	TRBJ2-3
CASASRQENQPQHF	TGTGCCAGCGCCTCCCGACAGGAAAATCAGCCCCAGCATTTT	TRBV19	once	NA	TRBJ1-5
CASSLAGTQKETQYF	TGCGCCAGCAGCTTGGCCGGGACACAAAAAGAGACCCAGTACTTC	TRBV5-1	NA	NA	TRBJ2-5
CASSQEVGRGYEQYF	TGCGCCAGCAGCCAAGAGGTGGGCAGGGGCTACGAGCAGTACTTC	TRBV4-3	NA	NA	TRBJ2-7
CSAGHGGYTF	TGCAGCGCCGGACACGGTGGCTACACCTTC	TRBV29-1	NA	NA	TRBJ1-2
CASSIGNRGLLRDTQYF	TGTGCCAGTAGTATAGGGAACAGGGGGCTACTGCGGGATACGCAGTATTTT	TRBV19	once	TRBD1	TRBJ2-3
CASSSLGGAIFEQFF	TGTGCCAGCAGCTCGCTAGGGGGGGCAATCTTTGAGCAGTTCTTC	TRBV11-2	NA	NA	TRBJ2-1
CASSVGQVPLYQETQYF	TGTGCCAGCAGCGTAGGCCAGGTCCCACTGTACCAAGAGACCCAGTACTTC	TRBV9	NA	NA	TRBJ2-5
CASSVEGKDTEAFF	TGTGCCAGCAGCGTAGAGGGGAAGGACACTGAAGCTTTCTTT	TRBV9	NA	NA	TRBJ1-1
CASSRQGSSPLHF	TGTGCCAGCAGCCGACAGGGCTCCTCACCCCTCCACTTT	TRBV14	NA	TRBD1	TRBJ1-6
CASSSGEYQETQYF	TGTGCCAGCAGTTCAGGGGAATACCAAGAGACCCAGTACTTC	TRBV6-5	NA	NA	TRBJ2-5
CASSLSGDNEQFF	TGCGCCAGCAGCTTATCCGGAGACAATGAGCAGTTCTTC	TRBV5-1	once	NA	TRBJ2-1
CASSPRPYSGGGQETQYF	TGTGCCAGCTCACCACGCCCGTATAGCGGGGGTGGGCAAGAGACCCAGTACTTC	TRBV18	few	TRBD2	TRBJ2-5
CAISADSRPYNEQFF	TGTGCCATCAGTGCGGACAGCAGGCCATACAATGAGCAGTTCTTC	TRBV10-3	few	NA	TRBJ2-1
CASSAGGQGTGELFF	TGTGCCAGCAGCGCCGGGGGGCAAGGAACCGGGGAGCTGTTTTTT	TRBV9	NA	NA	TRBJ2-2
CASSSTSGGWQFF	TGCGCCAGCAGCTCGACTAGCGGGGGGTGGCAGTTCTTC	TRBV5-1	NA	TRBD2	TRBJ2-1
CASSYLAAEQFF	TGTGCCAGCAGTTACTTGGCGGCTGAGCAGTTCTTC	TRBV6-2/TRBV6-3	once	NA	TRBJ2-1
CASSTNGQGGRMFF	TGCGCCAGCAGCACCAATGGACAGGGTGGGAGGATGTTTTTT	TRBV5-1	NA	TRBD1	TRBJ2-2
CASRNTGHSNQPQHF	TGTGCCAGTAGGAATACAGGGCATAGCAATCAGCCCCAGCATTTT	TRBV19	NA	NA	TRBJ1-5
CATMDLGPGYGYTF	TGTGCCACAATGGATCTGGGCCCGGGATATGGCTACACCTTC	TRBV21-1	NA	NA	TRBJ1-2
CASRRDSPNEKLFF	TGTGCCAGCAGGCGGGACAGCCCTAATGAAAAACTGTTTTTT	TRBV27	NA	TRBD1	TRBJ1-4
CASSTTPSGQGGYTF	NA	TRBV7-9	NA	NA	TRBJ1-2
CSVAVNQLTEAFF	TGCAGCGTTGCAGTTAATCAGTTAACTGAAGCTTTCTTT	TRBV29-1	once	NA	TRBJ1-1
CASSQSGGIDEQFF	TGCGCCAGCAGCCAGTCGGGAGGTATCGATGAGCAGTTCTTC	TRBV4-3	NA	TRBD2	TRBJ2-1
CASSERQYGYTF	TGTGCCAGCAGTGAGCGGCAGTATGGCTACACCTTC	TRBV2	NA	NA	TRBJ1-2
CASSYQLTDNQPQHF	TGTGCCAGCAGTTACCAATTAACAGACAATCAGCCCCAGCATTTT	TRBV6-2/TRBV6-3	NA	NA	TRBJ1-5
CASSVSGGNGYTF	TGTGCCAGCAGCGTATCAGGGGGCAATGGCTACACCTTC	TRBV9	NA	TRBD1	TRBJ1-2
CASSSTGSGEKLFF	TGCGCCAGCAGCTCAACAGGGTCAGGGGAAAAACTGTTTTTT	TRBV4-3	NA	NA	TRBJ1-4
CASSVGGSGIRDEQFF	TGTGCCAGCAGCGTAGGTGGTAGCGGGATACGGGATGAGCAGTTCTTC	TRBV9	NA	TRBD2	TRBJ2-1
CASSLPGINSPLHF	TGTGCCAGCAGTTTACCAGGAATTAATTCACCCCTCCACTTT	TRBV27	NA	NA	TRBJ1-6
CASSLGGSSGRRGDTQYF	TGTGCCAGCAGCTTAGGGGGGAGTAGCGGGAGGAGAGGAGATACGCAGTATTTT	TRBV11-2	NA	TRBD2	TRBJ2-3
CASSYSPRGWAFF	TGTGCCAGCAGTTACTCCCCCCGCGGCTGGGCTTTCTTT	TRBV6-5	NA	NA	TRBJ1-1
CASSNRVQKKLFF	TGTGCCAGCAGCAACAGGGTGCAGAAAAAACTGTTTTTT	TRBV6-5	once	NA	TRBJ1-4
CASSVQGYGDSQYF	TGTGCCAGCAGCGTACAAGGATATGGAGACTCGCAGTATTTT	TRBV9	NA	NA	TRBJ2-3
CASSQERHRDSHNEQFF	TGTGCCAGCAGCCAAGAACGCCACCGGGACTCCCACAATGAGCAGTTCTTC	TRBV3-1/TRBV3-2	few	NA	TRBJ2-1
CASSLDGDTEAFF	TGTGCCAGCAGCCTGGACGGGGACACTGAAGCTTTCTTT	TRBV7-2	once	NA	TRBJ1-1
CASSLGGAAPTDTQYF	TGTGCCAGCAGCCTTGGGGGGGCGGCCCCCACAGATACGCAGTATTTT	TRBV28	NA	NA	TRBJ2-3
CASSPTGGSRGYTF	TGCGCCAGCAGCCCGACAGGGGGGAGCCGTGGCTACACCTTC	TRBV5-1	NA	TRBD1	TRBJ1-2
CASSSPMAGGRETQYF	TGTGCCAGCAGCTCCCCCATGGCGGGAGGAAGAGAGACCCAGTACTTC	TRBV27	NA	TRBD2	TRBJ2-5
CSVDLGGVTPNEQFF	TGCAGCGTTGACCTCGGGGGGGTTACACCCAATGAGCAGTTCTTC	TRBV29-1	NA	TRBD2	TRBJ2-1
CASSSGGDKGNTEAFF	TGTGCCAGCAGCAGTGGTGGGGACAAGGGTAACACTGAAGCTTTCTTT	TRBV21-1	once	NA	TRBJ1-1
CASSLRVIAGVNEQFF	TGTGCCAGCAGCTTGAGGGTTATAGCGGGAGTCAATGAGCAGTTCTTC	TRBV5-5	NA	TRBD2	TRBJ2-1
CASSVASTVGYGYTF	TGTGCCAGCAGCGTAGCAAGCACTGTCGGGTATGGCTACACCTTC	TRBV9	once	NA	TRBJ1-2